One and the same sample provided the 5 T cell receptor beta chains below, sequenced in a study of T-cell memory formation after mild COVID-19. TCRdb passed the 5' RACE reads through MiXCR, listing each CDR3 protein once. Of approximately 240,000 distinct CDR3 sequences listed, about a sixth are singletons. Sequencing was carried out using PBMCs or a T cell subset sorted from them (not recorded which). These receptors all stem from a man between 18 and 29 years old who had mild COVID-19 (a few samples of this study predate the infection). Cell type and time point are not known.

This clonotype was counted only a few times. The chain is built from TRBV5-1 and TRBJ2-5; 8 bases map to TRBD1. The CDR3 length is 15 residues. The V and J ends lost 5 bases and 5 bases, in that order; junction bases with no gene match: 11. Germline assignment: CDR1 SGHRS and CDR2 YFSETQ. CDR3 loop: CASSFDGQGSETQYF. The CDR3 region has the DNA TGCGCCAGCAGTTTTGATGGACAGGGTTCTGAGACCCAGTACTTC. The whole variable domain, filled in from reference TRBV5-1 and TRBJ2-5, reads KAGVTQTPRYLIKTRGQQVTLSCSPISGHRSVSWYQQTPGQGLQFLFEYFSETQRNKGNFPGRFSGRQFSNSRSEMNVSTLELGDSALYLCASSFDGQGSETQYFGPGTRLLVL.

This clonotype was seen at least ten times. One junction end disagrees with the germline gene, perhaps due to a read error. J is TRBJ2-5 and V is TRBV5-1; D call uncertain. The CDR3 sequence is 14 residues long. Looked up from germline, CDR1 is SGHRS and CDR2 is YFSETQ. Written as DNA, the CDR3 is TGTGCCAGCAGCTTGGGCACTACTCAAGAGACCCAGTACTTC. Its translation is CASSLGTTQETQYF.

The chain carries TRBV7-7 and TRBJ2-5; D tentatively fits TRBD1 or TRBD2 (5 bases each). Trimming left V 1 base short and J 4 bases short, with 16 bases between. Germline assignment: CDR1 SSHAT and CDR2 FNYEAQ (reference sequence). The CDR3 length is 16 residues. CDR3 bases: TGTGCCAGCAGCTTAGGTTCTAGCCGGGGACCAGAGACCCAGTACTTC. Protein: CASSLGSSRGPETQYF.

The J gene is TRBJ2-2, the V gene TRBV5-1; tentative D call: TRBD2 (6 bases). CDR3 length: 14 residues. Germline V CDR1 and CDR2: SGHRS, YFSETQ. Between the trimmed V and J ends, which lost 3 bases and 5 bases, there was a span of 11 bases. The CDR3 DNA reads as TGCGCCAGCAGCTCGGGGGAGAGGACCGGGGAGCTGTTTTTT. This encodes CASSSGERTGELFF.

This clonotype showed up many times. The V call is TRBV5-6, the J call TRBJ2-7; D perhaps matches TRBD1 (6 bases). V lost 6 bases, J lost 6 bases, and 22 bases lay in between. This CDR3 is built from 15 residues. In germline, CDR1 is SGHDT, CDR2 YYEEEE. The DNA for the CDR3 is TGTGCCAGCACCCATTGGACAGCCCGAAGAGGCGAGCAGTACGTC. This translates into CASTHWTARRGEQYV.